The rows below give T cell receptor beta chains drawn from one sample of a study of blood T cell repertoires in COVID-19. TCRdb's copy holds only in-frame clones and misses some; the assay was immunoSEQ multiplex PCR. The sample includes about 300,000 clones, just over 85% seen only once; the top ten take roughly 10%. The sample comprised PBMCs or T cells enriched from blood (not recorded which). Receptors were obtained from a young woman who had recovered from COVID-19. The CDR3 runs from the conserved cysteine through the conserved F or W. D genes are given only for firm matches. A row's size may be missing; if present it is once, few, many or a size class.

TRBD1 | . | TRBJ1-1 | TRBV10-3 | TGTGCCATCGGGTCGGACAGGGGAAACACTGAAGCTTTCTTT | CAIGSDRGNTEAFF
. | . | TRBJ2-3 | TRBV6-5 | TGTGCCAGCACCTACAGGGATACAGATACGCAGTATTTT | CASTYRDTDTQYF
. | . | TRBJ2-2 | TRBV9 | TGTGCCAGCAGCGTAGCTACCTACACCGGGGAGCTGTTTTTT | CASSVATYTGELFF
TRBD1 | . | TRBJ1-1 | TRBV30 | TGTGCCTCGGGGACAGGGGGTACTGAAGCTTTCTTT | CASGTGGTEAFF
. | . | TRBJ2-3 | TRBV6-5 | TGTGCCAGCAGTTACTCGAATGGGGCTAGCACAGATACGCAGTATTTT | CASSYSNGASTDTQYF
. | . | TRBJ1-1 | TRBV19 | TGTGCCAGTAGTATCCGCGGGGCCGGCACTGAAGCTTTCTTT | CASSIRGAGTEAFF
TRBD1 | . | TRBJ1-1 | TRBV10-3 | TGTGCCATCAGTCCGACAGGGAGAAACACTGAAGCTTTCTTT | CAISPTGRNTEAFF
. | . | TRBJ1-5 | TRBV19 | TGTGCCAGTAGTCCGATCGGAGAGGGCAATCAGCCCCAGCATTTT | CASSPIGEGNQPQHF
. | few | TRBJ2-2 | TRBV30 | TGTGCCTGGAGGTCTTTTGATCGGGACACCGGGGAGCTGTTTTTT | CAWRSFDRDTGELFF
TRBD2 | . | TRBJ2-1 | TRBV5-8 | TGTGCCAGCAGTTCTAGCGGGAGGGCCACTGAGCAGTTCTTC | CASSSSGRATEQFF
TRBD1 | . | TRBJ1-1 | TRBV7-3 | TGTGCCAGCAGCCCTGGGACAGCCACTGAAGCTTTCTTT | CASSPGTATEAFF
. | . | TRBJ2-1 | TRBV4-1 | TGCGCCAGCAGCAATAAAAAGGGGGTTTCGGGCTACAATGAGCAGTTCTTC | CASSNKKGVSGYNEQFF
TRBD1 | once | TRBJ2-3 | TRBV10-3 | TGTGCCATCAGTGGTACGGACAGGGGCACTCATACGCAGTATTTT | CAISGTDRGTHTQYF
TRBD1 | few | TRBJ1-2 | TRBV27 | TGTGCCAGCAGGACAGGGGGTGATGGCTACACCTTC | CASRTGGDGYTF
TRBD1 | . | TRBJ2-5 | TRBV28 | TGTGCCAGCAGTTCCCCAGCCCATCGTGACAGGGACCAAGAGACCCAGTACTTC | CASSSPAHRDRDQETQYF
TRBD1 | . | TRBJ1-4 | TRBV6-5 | TGTGCCAGCCGCCTTTGGACAGGGGATAATGAAAAACTGTTTTTT | CASRLWTGDNEKLFF
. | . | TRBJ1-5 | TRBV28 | TGTGCCAGCAGTTTTTGGGGGCCTGCTAGCAATCAGCCCCAGCATTTT | CASSFWGPASNQPQHF
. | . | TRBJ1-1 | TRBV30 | TGTGCCGGCCCGGGTGGGAGCACTGAAGCTTTCTTT | CAGPGGSTEAFF
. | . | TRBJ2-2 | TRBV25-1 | TGTGCCAGCAGTGTTTCAGGGAACGCCGGGGAGCTGTTTTTT | CASSVSGNAGELFF
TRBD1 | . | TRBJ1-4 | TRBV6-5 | TGTGCCAGCAGTTACGGGACAGGGGCTTCACCTGAAAAACTGTTTTTT | CASSYGTGASPEKLFF
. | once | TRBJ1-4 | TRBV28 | TGTGCCAGCAGTTCCGGGACTATGAATGAAAAACTGTTTTTT | CASSSGTMNEKLFF
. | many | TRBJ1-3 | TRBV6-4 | TGTGCCAGCAGTGACTCGGCAGGCCCGCTCGGGGACACCATATATTTT | CASSDSAGPLGDTIYF
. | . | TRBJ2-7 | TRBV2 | TGTGCCAGCGGGGGAGGCGGAACCTACGAGCAGTACTTC | CASGGGGTYEQYF
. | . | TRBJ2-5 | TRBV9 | TGTGCCAGCAGCGTAGGAGAGAACAGGCAAGAGACCCAGTACTTC | CASSVGENRQETQYF
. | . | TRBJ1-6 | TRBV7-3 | TGTGCCAGCAGCGCCTCAGCGAATTCACCCCTCCACTTT | CASSASANSPLHF
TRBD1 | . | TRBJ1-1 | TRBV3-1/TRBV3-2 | TGTGCCAGCACCCGCTCAGGGGGCACTGAAGCTTTCTTT | CASTRSGGTEAFF
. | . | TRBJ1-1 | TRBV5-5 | TGTGCCAGCAGCTTGGGGGAGGGGAGTAAGGCTTTCTTT | CASSLGEGSKAFF